This T cell receptor beta chain was documented in a study of CD8 T cells in ankylosing spondylitis. Regarding this clonotype: Its antigen is unknown.

Study findings and constraints: Disease-linked clones reportedly concentrated significantly in matched ankylosing spondylitis synovial fluid. The study identified a TCR beta motif of several highly homologous variants that appeared characteristic of ankylosing spondylitis blood.

CDR1 is SGHRS, CDR2 YFSETQ, per germline. The CDR3 length is 17 residues. J gave up 4 bases and V 0 bases, and 5 bases lay outside the gene matches. With molecular barcodes, quantitative 5'-RACE was used to make the TCR beta libraries. TCRdb re-derived calls from the 5' RACE reads in MiXCR, one entry per CDR3 protein. Found here are about 240,000 distinct CDR3 sequences, 8% to 9.5% of them singletons; the top ten hold under 7.5%. The chain employs TRBV5-1 and TRBJ2-2; TRBD1 matches at 11 bases. The TCR originated in a male donor with ankylosing spondylitis or in good health (not recorded which). Sequencing was performed on blood, either unsorted or a sorted T cell fraction (not recorded which). CDR3 bases: TGCGCCAGCAGCTTGGGGCTTGGGACAGGGGGCACCGGGGAGCTGTTTTTT. The encoded protein is CASSLGLGTGGTGELFF.